These 4 T cell receptor beta chains were sequenced from one sample in a study of Ad26.COV2.S vaccination and SARS-CoV-2 variants. Treatment reported: 15 to 20 received Ad26.COV2.S at low or high dose, single or two shots; about 5 received placebo; per-sample allocation not given. Collection of the samples took place on day 63 after the first injection of vaccine or placebo. Sequenced by immunoSEQ multiplex PCR; TCRdb stores in-frame clones only, minus some. The table shows around 240,000 clones, with over 75% occurring only once. Material: peripheral blood, obtained in a trial of Ad26.COV2.S vaccine versus placebo. Every receptor here comes from a person between 18 and 60 years old who received the Ad26.COV2.S COVID-19 vaccine or a placebo.

This clone appeared once. V gene TRBV5-4 combines with J gene TRBJ2-3; TRBD2 agrees at 7 bases. V lost 0 bases to trimming and J lost 1 base; unmatched junction nucleotides: 5. Germline lookup yields CDR1 SGHNT and CDR2 YYREEE (reference sequence). The CDR3 runs to 16 residues. The CDR3 DNA reads as TGTGCCAGCAGCTTGGCCGGGAGGAAGGGCACAGATACGCAGTATTTT. This codes for CASSLAGRKGTDTQYF.

This clone was seen a single time. The chain couples TRBV4-3 to TRBJ1-1; the D gene is possibly TRBD1 (6 bases). CDR3 length equals 13 residues. The V gene's germline CDR1 is LGHNA and CDR2 YSLEER. V lost 5 bases to trimming and J lost 8 bases, with 15 bases between them. CDR3 amino acids: CASSDGQTAEAFF. For the CDR3, the DNA is TGCGCCAGCAGCGATGGACAGACCGCAGAAGCTTTCTTT.

V is TRBV18 and J is TRBJ2-5; D possibly corresponds to TRBD2 (6 bases). CDR1 and CDR2 from the germline V gene are KGHSH and LQKENI. V dropped 0 bases and J dropped 2 bases, with 25 bases sitting between them. The CDR3 runs to 20 residues. CDR3 amino acids: CASSPPENWRETRQQETQYF. In DNA form, the CDR3 reads TGTGCCAGCTCACCACCGGAGAATTGGAGGGAGACTCGCCAGCAAGAGACCCAGTACTTC.

The genes are TRBV5-1 and TRBJ2-5; D gene uncertain. The CDR3 has 14 residues. CDR1 is SGHRS and CDR2 is YFSETQ in the germline V gene. With 0 bases removed from V and 1 base from J, the gap between germline ends came to 7 bases. CDR3 bases: TGCGCCAGCAGCTTGGGACACCCCCAAGAGACCCAGTACTTC. Encoded protein: CASSLGHPQETQYF. The whole variable domain, remainder taken from reference TRBV5-1 and TRBJ2-5, is KAGVTQTPRYLIKTRGQQVTLSCSPISGHRSVSWYQQTPGQGLQFLFEYFSETQRNKGNFPGRFSGRQFSNSRSEMNVSTLELGDSALYLCASSLGHPQETQYFGPGTRLLVL.